A selection of T cell receptor beta chains follows, all from one sample in a study of regulatory T cells in long-lasting Graves disease. TCRdb reprocessed the multiplex PCR reads with MiXCR, giving one entry per CDR3 protein. Among about 420,000 distinct CDR3 sequences, about a sixth were seen once, and the ten largest hold about 23%. These same records also appear under a second study, on T cells in Graves' hyperthyroidism and ophthalmopathy.

Sequencing was performed on peripheral blood mononuclear cells (PBMCs), taken at new diagnosis, from a patient treated with antithyroid drugs. The receptors were gathered from a young woman with Graves disease. Both conserved end residues are trimmed from each CDR3.

j_call: TRBJ2-3; v_call: TRBV7-2; cdr3_aa: ASSLVGGKADTQY
j_call: TRBJ2-7; v_call: TRBV28; cdr3_aa: ASSSTGLPY
j_call: TRBJ2-3; v_call: TRBV7-9; cdr3_aa: ASSTPGTSGSGGMTDTQY
j_call: TRBJ1-2; v_call: TRBV28; cdr3_aa: ASSSRNLYGYT
j_call: TRBJ2-1; v_call: TRBV28; cdr3_aa: ASSYLATYNEQF
j_call: TRBJ2-7; v_call: TRBV10-2; cdr3_aa: ASATGGGAYEQY
j_call: TRBJ2-5; v_call: TRBV28; cdr3_aa: ASAPGTEKTQY
j_call: TRBJ1-3; v_call: TRBV7-2; cdr3_aa: ASGPPGANTIY
j_call: TRBJ2-1; v_call: TRBV2; cdr3_aa: ASSRLSYNEQF
j_call: TRBJ2-5; v_call: TRBV6-5; cdr3_aa: ASSYRPLRETQY